The count of the clone carrying this T cell receptor beta chain is one. Its matching antigen is unknown. This record comes from a study of T cell responses to AZD1222 COVID-19 vaccine. Germline V lookup: CDR1 SGHTA, CDR2 FQGNSA. The length of the CDR3 is 14 residues. V was shortened by 1 base and J by 3 bases, with 7 bases between the two germline ends. Study-level points and caveats: Donors were mostly white British, more females; clonal diversity possibly underestimated. Regions left unmutated in variants are reportedly the target of nearly half of spike-specific TCRs. Vaccine-associated CD4 TCRs spanned spike, dominant at 160-218 and 743-854.

Only in-frame clones appear in the TCRdb table, and some are missing; sequencing was by immunoSEQ multiplex PCR. The profile shows 160,000 or so clones, around 89% of them singletons. The chain recombines TRBV7-2 with TRBJ1-5; D remains unclear. Here the sequenced sample was peripheral blood, taken 28 days after the second dose of the MenACWY control vaccine. The receptor was derived from an adult who received the MenACWY meningococcal vaccine as a control. The CDR3: CASSLGGPNQPQHF. CDR3 DNA: TGTGCCAGCAGCTTAGGCGGCCCCAATCAGCCCCAGCATTTT.